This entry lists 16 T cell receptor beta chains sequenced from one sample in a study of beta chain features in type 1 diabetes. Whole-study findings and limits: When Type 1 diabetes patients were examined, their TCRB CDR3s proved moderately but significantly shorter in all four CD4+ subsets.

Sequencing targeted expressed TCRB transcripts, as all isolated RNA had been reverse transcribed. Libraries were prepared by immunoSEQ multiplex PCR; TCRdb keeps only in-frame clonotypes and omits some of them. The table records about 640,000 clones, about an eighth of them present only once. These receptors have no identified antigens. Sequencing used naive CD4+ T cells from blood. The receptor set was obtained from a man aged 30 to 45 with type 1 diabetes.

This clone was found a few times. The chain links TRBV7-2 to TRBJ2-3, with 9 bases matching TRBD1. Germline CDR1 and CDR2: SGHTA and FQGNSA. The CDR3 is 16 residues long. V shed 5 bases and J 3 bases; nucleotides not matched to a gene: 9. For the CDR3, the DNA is TGTGCCAGCAGCAAACTACAGGGGGCAGGGACAGATACGCAGTATTTT. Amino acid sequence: CASSKLQGAGTDTQYF.

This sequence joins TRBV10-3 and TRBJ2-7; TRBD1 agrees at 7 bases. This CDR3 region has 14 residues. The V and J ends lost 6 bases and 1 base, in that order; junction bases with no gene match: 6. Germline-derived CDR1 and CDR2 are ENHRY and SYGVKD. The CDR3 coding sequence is TGTGCCATCAGCCCCGGGACAGCTTCCTACGAGCAGTACTTC. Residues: CAISPGTASYEQYF.

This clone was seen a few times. The DNA of the CDR3 is TGTGCCAGCAGAAATAGCGGGGGGGCGCGCAATGAGCAGTTCTTC. It is translated as CASRNSGGARNEQFF. This chain joins TRBV25-1 and TRBJ2-1; TRBD2 agrees at 11 bases. Germline assignment: CDR1 MGHDK and CDR2 SYGVNS. The V and J ends lost 6 bases and 6 bases, in that order; junction bases with no gene match: 7. CDR3 size: 15 residues.

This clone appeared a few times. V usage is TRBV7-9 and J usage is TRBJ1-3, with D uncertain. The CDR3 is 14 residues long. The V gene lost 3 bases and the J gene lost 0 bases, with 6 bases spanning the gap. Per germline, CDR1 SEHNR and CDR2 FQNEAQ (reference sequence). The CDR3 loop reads CASSLKSSGNTIYF. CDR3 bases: TGTGCCAGCAGCTTGAAGAGCTCTGGAAACACCATATATTTT. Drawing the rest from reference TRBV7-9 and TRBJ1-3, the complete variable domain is DTGVSQNPRHKITKRGQNVTFRCDPISEHNRLYWYRQTLGQGPEFLTYFQNEAQLEKSRLLSDRFSAERPKGSFSTLEIQRTEQGDSAMYLCASSLKSSGNTIYFGEGSWLTVV.

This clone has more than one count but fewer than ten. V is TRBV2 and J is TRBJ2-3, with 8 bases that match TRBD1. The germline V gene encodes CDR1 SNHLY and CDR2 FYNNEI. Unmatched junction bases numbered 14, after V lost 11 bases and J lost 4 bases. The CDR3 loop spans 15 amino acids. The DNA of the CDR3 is TGTGCCTTTCCCGGCGGGACAGGAACCTCAGATACGCAGTATTTT. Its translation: CAFPGGTGTSDTQYF. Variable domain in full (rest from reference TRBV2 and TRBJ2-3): EPEVTQTPSHQVTQMGQEVILRCVPISNHLYFYWYRQILGQKVEFLVSFYNNEISEKSEIFDDQFSVERPDGSNFTLKIRSTKLEDSAMYFCAFPGGTGTSDTQYFGPGTRLTVL.

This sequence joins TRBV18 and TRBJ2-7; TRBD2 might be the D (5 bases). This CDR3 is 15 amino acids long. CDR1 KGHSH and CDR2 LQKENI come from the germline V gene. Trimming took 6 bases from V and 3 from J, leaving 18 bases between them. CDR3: CASSNPTGSGYEQYF. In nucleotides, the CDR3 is TGTGCCAGCTCCAACCCCACGGGATCGGGCTACGAGCAGTACTTC.

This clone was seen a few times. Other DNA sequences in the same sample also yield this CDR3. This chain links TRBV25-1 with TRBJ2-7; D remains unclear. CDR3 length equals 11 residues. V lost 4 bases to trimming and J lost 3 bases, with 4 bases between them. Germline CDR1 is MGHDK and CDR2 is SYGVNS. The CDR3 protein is CASSVVYEQYF. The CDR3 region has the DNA TGTGCCAGCAGTGTCGTCTACGAGCAGTACTTC.

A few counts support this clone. The CDR3 DNA reads TGTGCCAGCAGTTCCATTGGGGCCAACGTCCTGACTTTC. Protein: CASSSIGANVLTF. The genes are TRBV6-5 and TRBJ2-6, with D unresolved. V lost 4 bases to trimming and J lost 3 bases, with 4 bases between them. Germline V CDR1 and CDR2: MNHEY, SVGAGI. The CDR3 is made up of 13 amino acids.

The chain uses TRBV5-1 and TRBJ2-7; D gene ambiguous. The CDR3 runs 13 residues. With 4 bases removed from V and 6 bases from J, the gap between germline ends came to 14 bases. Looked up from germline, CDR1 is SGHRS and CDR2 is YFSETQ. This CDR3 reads CASSPSNGLEQYF. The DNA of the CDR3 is TGCGCCAGCAGCCCTAGTAACGGGCTCGAGCAGTACTTC.

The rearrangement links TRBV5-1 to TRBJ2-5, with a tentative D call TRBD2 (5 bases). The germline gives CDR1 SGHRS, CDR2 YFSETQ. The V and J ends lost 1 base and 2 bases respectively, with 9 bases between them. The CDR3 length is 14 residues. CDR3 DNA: TGCGCCAGCAGCTTGAGGTCGGGGCAAGAGACCCAGTACTTC. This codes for CASSLRSGQETQYF. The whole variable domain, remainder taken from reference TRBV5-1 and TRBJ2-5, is KAGVTQTPRYLIKTRGQQVTLSCSPISGHRSVSWYQQTPGQGLQFLFEYFSETQRNKGNFPGRFSGRQFSNSRSEMNVSTLELGDSALYLCASSLRSGQETQYFGPGTRLLVL.

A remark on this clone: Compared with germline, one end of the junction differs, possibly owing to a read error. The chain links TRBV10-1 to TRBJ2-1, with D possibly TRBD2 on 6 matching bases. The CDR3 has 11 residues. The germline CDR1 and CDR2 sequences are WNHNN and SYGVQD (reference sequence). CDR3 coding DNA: TGCGCCAGCAGTGGAGTGGGGAGACTAGTCTTC. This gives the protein CASSGVGRLVF.

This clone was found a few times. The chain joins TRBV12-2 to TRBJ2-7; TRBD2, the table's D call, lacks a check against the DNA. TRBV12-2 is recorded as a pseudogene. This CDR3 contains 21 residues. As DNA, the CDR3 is TGTGCAAGTCGCTTAGAGAAGAAGGGACCCTTCGGACTAGCGGCCTCCTACGAGCAGTACTTC. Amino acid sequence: CASRLEKKGPFGLAASYEQYF.

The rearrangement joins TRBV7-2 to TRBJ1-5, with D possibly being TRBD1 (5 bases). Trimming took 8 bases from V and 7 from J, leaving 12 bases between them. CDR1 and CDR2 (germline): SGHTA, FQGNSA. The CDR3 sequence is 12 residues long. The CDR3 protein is CASDMGGQPQHF. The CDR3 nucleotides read TGTGCCAGCGACATGGGGGGGCAGCCCCAGCATTTT.

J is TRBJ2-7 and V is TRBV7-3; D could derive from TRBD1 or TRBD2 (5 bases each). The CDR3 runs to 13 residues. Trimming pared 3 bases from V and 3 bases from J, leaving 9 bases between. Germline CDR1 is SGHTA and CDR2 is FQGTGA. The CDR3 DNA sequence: TGTGCCAGCAGCTTGGGGGACGGCTACGAGCAGTACTTC. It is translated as CASSLGDGYEQYF.

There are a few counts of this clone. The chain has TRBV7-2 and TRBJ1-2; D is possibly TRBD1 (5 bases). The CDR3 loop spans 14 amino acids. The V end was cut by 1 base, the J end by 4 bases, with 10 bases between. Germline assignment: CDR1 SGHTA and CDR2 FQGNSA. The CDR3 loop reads CASSLGQGTYGYTF. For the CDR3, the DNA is TGTGCCAGCAGCTTAGGGCAGGGAACCTATGGCTACACCTTC.

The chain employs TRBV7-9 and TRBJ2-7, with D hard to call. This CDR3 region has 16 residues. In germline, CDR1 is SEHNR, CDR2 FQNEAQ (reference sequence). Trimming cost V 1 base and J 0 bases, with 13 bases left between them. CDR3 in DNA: TGTGCCAGCAGCTTAGGAAGCCCGTTAAGCTCCTACGAGCAGTACTTC. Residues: CASSLGSPLSSYEQYF.